This T cell receptor (beta chain) was sequenced during a study of cytomegalovirus exposure and HLA in healthy donors. Study observations and caveats: CMV antigen specificity of three CMV-associated chains was confirmed in vitro.

The primer mix had 60 Vbeta and 13 Jbeta primers. TCRdb keeps only in-frame clones here, not all; method: immunoSEQ multiplex PCR. The data show roughly 180,000 clones, about four fifths seen once. With 2 bases removed from V and 5 bases from J, the gap between germline ends came to 11 bases. Germline-derived CDR1 and CDR2 are SGDLS and YYNGEE. This CDR3 spans 14 amino acids. Regarding this clone: Its antigen is not identified.

This sequence was found in a female donor in good health and CMV-seronegative. What was sequenced was PBMCs. V usage is TRBV9 and J usage is TRBJ1-3, with a tentative D call TRBD1 (6 bases). The CDR3 nucleotides read TGTGCCAGCAGCGTTTCAGGGGCGAGAAACACCATATATTTT. This encodes CASSVSGARNTIYF.